This TCR beta chain was retrieved from a study of regulatory T cells in long-lasting Graves disease. Study-level background: Over 5 years of antithyroid drugs with positive TSH receptor antibodies was taken to mean persistent Graves' disease. Overall study findings and caveats: When disease was persistent, TRBV28, TRBJ1-2 and TRBJ2-5 were the favored segments. Patients with persistent disease shared 2,741 public clonotypes, outpacing the roughly 950 shared by new patients.

The ends were cut back, 2 bases at V and 5 bases at J, with 9 bases in the middle. Germline CDR1 reads MNHEY; CDR2 reads SMNVEV (reference sequence). CDR3 length equals 13 residues. Through Arm-PCR of CDR3 regions and iRepertoire HTBI primers, TCR beta libraries were built. TCRdb reprocessed the multiplex PCR reads via MiXCR and lists one record per CDR3 protein. The sample consists of hundreds of thousands of distinct CDR3 sequences, around 20% of them appearing once. Time point described: persistent/refractory GD, antithyroid drugs over 5 years with positive TRAb. The TCR library was prepared using RNA isolated from PBMCs. Ten or more counts support this clonotype. What it recognizes is unknown.

This receptor was obtained from a female donor with Graves disease. The chain recombines TRBV27 with TRBJ1-1; D unresolved. The starting material was peripheral blood mononuclear cells (PBMCs), obtained when the disease was refractory, from a patient treated with antithyroid drugs. CDR3 in DNA: TGTGCCAGCAGTTTAATGAGTCGAACTGAAGCTTTCTTT. Residues: CASSLMSRTEAFF.